This T cell receptor beta chain derives from a study of blood T cell repertoires in COVID-19. Authors' analysis steps: From reference gene primer amplification, estimates of nucleated cell counts were derived. Generated by immunoSEQ multiplex PCR, the TCRdb table keeps only in-frame clones and is missing some. The V and J calls and the clone size are those of that table, but D and trimming were determined from the DNA. Of 200,000 to 250,000 clones listed, about 76% are singletons. Residents of approximately 25 US areas, aged 18 to 89 years, made up the participants. This clone was counted between two and nine times. Specimen: PBMCs or T cells enriched from blood (not recorded which). This receptor was taken from a woman in her fifties or sixties with acute COVID-19.

The DNA for the CDR3 is TGTGCCAGCAGCAGGCCCCAGGGGCCTACCTCAAGAGGGACCCAGTACTTC. Translating gives CASSRPQGPTSRGTQYF. This chain joins TRBV11-3 and TRBJ2-5; D perhaps matches TRBD1 (6 bases). Trimming left V 5 bases short and J 7 bases short, with 26 bases between. The CDR3 contains 17 residues. Germline V gene sequence: CDR1 SGHNT, CDR2 YENEEA.